These T cell receptor beta chains were read from a single sample in a study of a mutant IDH1 vaccine in newly diagnosed glioma. Sequencing used immunoSEQ multiplex PCR; TCRdb keeps in-frame clones, though not all of them. The sample shows about 38,000 clones, 80% to 95% of them seen only once. The sample in question was PBMCs, obtained from a glioma patient treated with radiotherapy, temozolomide or both. Every receptor here comes from a man aged 18 to 29 with glioma. CDR3s include the opening cysteine and the closing phenylalanine or tryptophan.

CDR3 length,J gene,V gene,CDR3 protein
15,TRBJ1-5,TRBV28,CASSGTDYSNQPQHF
15,TRBJ2-1,TRBV6-6,CASSYGLGGYNEQFF
13,TRBJ1-1,TRBV19,CASSPQGHSSAFF
13,TRBJ2-7,TRBV30,CAWSTGSSYEQYF
15,TRBJ1-5,TRBV6-5,CASSPQGFSNQPQHF
14,TRBJ2-3,TRBV29-1,CSVTTGEATDTQYF
15,TRBJ2-7,TRBV14,CASSQIAGKRYEQYF
10,TRBJ2-1,TRBV6-6,CASSYNEQFF
13,TRBJ1-4,TRBV7-6,CASSLSPNEKLFF
13,TRBJ2-1,TRBV10-3,CAISAAGGNEQFF
11,TRBJ2-3,TRBV19,CASTGLAEQYF
14,TRBJ2-2,TRBV18,CASSPQGLVGELFF
14,TRBJ1-1,TRBV4-3,CASSQDRLNTEAFF
13,TRBJ1-2,TRBV27,CASRRTGFYGYTF
12,TRBJ1-4,TRBV29-1,CSARTGDEKLFF
17,TRBJ2-5,TRBV7-2,CASSAGTSGRYQETQYF
14,TRBJ2-1,TRBV6-1,CASEQGARHNEQFF
13,TRBJ2-7,TRBV29-1,CSVWGQATYEQYF
13,TRBJ2-7,TRBV4-1,CASSHPSSYEQYF
15,TRBJ1-3,TRBV4-1,CASTKGRNSGNTIYF
17,TRBJ1-5,TRBV6-1,CASSEAQGGWSNQPQHF
13,TRBJ2-2,TRBV5-1,CASTPDDTGELFF
15,TRBJ1-1,TRBV4-2,CASSAGDRKYTEAFF
18,TRBJ2-7,TRBV30,CAWSLAGGRNLGIYEQYF
16,TRBJ2-7,TRBV21-1,CASSHRGTGSSYEQYF
12,TRBJ2-2,TRBV16,CASSQRNRELFF
14,TRBJ1-4,TRBV30,CAWSVSGGDEKLFF
11,TRBJ2-3,TRBV30,CAWSSRDTQYF
15,TRBJ1-1,TRBV18,CASSPPTGSNTEAFF
11,TRBJ1-1,TRBV20-1,CSATPLTEAFF
14,TRBJ2-7,TRBV5-6,CASSFRAGAYEQYF
12,TRBJ1-1,TRBV29-1,CSVEGGRTEAFF
15,TRBJ2-7,TRBV6-5,CASSYSESGSNEQYF